This is a list of T cell receptor beta chains from one sample in a study of a mutant IDH1 vaccine in newly diagnosed glioma. No cognate antigen is known for these TCRs. TCRdb's table, derived via immunoSEQ multiplex PCR, lists solely in-frame clones and lacks some. The data show around 76,000 clones, more than 70% seen once. The sample here was PBMCs, taken from a glioma patient whose treatment included an IDH1 peptide vaccine. The receptor set was obtained from a woman between 45 and 65 years old with glioma. The CDR3 runs from the conserved cysteine through the conserved F or W. Size is omitted from some rows. Given values are once, few, many or a class for expanded clones.

abundance,v_gene,j_gene,CDR3aa
.,TRBV27,TRBJ2-7,CASSTGTSGSYEQYF
.,TRBV2,TRBJ1-1,CASRRGPGDTEAFF
.,TRBV16,TRBJ2-7,CASSQTSGTYEQYF
once,TRBV10-3,TRBJ2-7,CAIRIPASYEQYF
.,TRBV28,TRBJ2-7,CASSPGTGGDEQYF
.,TRBV18,TRBJ2-3,CASSPIEGTDTQYF
.,TRBV11-2,TRBJ2-2,CASSFQAVLNTGELFF
.,TRBV18,TRBJ1-1,CASSLNTEAFF
once,TRBV5-1,TRBJ2-5,CASSSGWDQETQYF
.,TRBV7-8,TRBJ2-3,CASSLWLRGPSTDTQYF
.,TRBV19,TRBJ1-5,CASSIRDSNQPQHF
.,TRBV19,TRBJ2-3,CASTRETLAEITDTQYF
.,TRBV9,TRBJ1-3,CASSVGPPANSGNTIYF
.,TRBV2,TRBJ2-2,CASTEFTGELFF
once,TRBV9,TRBJ1-1,CASGREGMNTEAFF
.,TRBV7-8,TRBJ2-5,CASRGIQETQYF
once,TRBV7-8,TRBJ1-3,CASSSGQNRNTIYF
.,TRBV30,TRBJ1-5,CAWSRDEKKSNQPQHF
.,TRBV28,TRBJ2-1,CASTSGGEQFF
once,TRBV5-4,TRBJ2-7,CASSPPIGTSDYEQYF
.,TRBV6-1,TRBJ2-1,CASSEYVNNEQFF
.,TRBV27,TRBJ2-3,CASSDRDRGGAGMQYF
.,TRBV28,TRBJ2-7,CASSPRDLSSYEQYF
few,TRBV7-8,TRBJ1-5,CASSFDRDYQPQHF
.,TRBV6-4,TRBJ2-1,CASRALAALNNEQFF
.,TRBV7-9,TRBJ2-2,CASSSLTSGNTGELFF
.,TRBV28,TRBJ1-5,CASSLTGGGQPQHF
.,TRBV9,TRBJ2-2,CASTRPNTGELFF
.,TRBV27,TRBJ2-7,CASSPGRRREQYF
.,TRBV7-9,TRBJ2-3,CASSLDLGSTDTQYF
.,TRBV7-9,TRBJ1-2,CASSLDSGGAGYGYTF
.,TRBV5-5,TRBJ1-2,CASSLASHGYTF
.,TRBV7-9,TRBJ2-2,CASSLATGGTGELFF
.,TRBV9,TRBJ2-7,CASSPLGTSGAYEQYF
.,TRBV13,TRBJ2-5,CASSALGPAGETQYF
few,TRBV6-1,TRBJ1-5,CASRLGPGQAQHF
.,TRBV10-3,TRBJ2-1,CAATGVSYNEQFF
.,TRBV4-1,TRBJ2-7,CASSLLLRPEDEQYF
.,TRBV28,TRBJ1-1,CASRRAGSNTEAFF
.,TRBV12-5,TRBJ2-1,CASGLWDRGVDEQFF
few,TRBV19,TRBJ1-5,CASSIVSGGAHQPQHF
.,TRBV15,TRBJ2-7,CATSGEFRGPSSYEQYF
.,TRBV2,TRBJ2-3,CASSVERPSTDTQYF
once,TRBV27,TRBJ1-2,CASSFTRTGAYGYTF
.,TRBV29-1,TRBJ2-1,CSVLAGGPINEQFF
.,TRBV5-1,TRBJ2-7,CASSRDYYEQYF
few,TRBV19,TRBJ1-4,CASSSGLPNEKLFF
.,TRBV5-4,TRBJ2-2,CASSLVSGRSGELFF
.,TRBV7-9,TRBJ2-7,CASSYRGYEQYF
few,TRBV2,TRBJ1-2,CASVGRRIAGYGYTF
.,TRBV7-9,TRBJ2-7,CASSASGRVPYEQYF
.,TRBV19,TRBJ2-5,CASSMAVYQETQYF
.,TRBV5-1,TRBJ2-7,CASSLYLGEQYF